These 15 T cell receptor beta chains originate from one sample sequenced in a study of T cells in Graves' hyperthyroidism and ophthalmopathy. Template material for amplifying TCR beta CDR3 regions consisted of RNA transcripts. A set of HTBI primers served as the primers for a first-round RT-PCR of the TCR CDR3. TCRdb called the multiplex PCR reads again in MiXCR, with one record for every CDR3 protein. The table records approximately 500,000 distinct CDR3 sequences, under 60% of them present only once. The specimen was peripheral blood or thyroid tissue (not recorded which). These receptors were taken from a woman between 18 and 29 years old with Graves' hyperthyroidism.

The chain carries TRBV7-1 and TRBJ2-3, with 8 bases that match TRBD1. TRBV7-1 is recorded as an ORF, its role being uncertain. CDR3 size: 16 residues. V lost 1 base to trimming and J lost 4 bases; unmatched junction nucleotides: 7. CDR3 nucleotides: TGTGCCAGCAGCTCAGACCGGACAGGGTCGGCAGATACGCAGTATTTT. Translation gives CASSSDRTGSADTQYF.

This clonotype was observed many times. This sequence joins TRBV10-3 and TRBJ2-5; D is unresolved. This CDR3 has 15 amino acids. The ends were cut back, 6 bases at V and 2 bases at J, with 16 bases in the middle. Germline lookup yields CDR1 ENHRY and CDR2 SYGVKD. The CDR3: CAISSRSPQQETQYF. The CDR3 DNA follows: TGTGCCATCAGCTCAAGGAGCCCCCAGCAAGAGACCCAGTACTTC.

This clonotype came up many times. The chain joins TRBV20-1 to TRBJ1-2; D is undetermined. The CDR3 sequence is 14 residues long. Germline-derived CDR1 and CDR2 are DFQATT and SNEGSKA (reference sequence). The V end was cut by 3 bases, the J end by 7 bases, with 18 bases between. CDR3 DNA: TGCAGTGCTAGGGAGAGCCTTTCAGGAGGTGGCTACACCTTC. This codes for CSARESLSGGGYTF.

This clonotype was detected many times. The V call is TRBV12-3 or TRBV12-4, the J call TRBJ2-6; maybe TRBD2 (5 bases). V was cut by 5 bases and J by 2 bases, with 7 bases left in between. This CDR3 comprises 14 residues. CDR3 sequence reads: CASSPGTGANVLTF. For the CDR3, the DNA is TGTGCCAGCAGTCCCGGGACTGGGGCCAACGTCCTGACTTTC.

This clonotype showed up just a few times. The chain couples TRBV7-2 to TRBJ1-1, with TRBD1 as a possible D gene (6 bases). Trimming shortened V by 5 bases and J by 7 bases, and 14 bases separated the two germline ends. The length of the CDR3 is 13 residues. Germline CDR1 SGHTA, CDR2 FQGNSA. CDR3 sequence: CASSNRDTNEAFF. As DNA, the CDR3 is TGTGCCAGCAGCAACCGGGACACGAATGAAGCTTTCTTT.

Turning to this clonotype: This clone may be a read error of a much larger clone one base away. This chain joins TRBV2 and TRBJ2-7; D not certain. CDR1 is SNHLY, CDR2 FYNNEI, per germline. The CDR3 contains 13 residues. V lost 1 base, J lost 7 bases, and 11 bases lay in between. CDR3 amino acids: CASSEGAASEQYF. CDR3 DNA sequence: TGTGCCAGCAGTGAAGGTGCAGCATCTGAGCAGTACTTC.

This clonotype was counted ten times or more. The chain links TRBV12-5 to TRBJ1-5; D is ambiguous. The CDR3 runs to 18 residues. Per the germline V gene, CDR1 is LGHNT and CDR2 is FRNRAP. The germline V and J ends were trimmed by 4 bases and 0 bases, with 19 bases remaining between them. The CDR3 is CASGWATETGDSNQPQHF. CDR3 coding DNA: TGTGCTAGTGGTTGGGCGACCGAAACTGGGGATAGCAATCAGCCCCAGCATTTT.

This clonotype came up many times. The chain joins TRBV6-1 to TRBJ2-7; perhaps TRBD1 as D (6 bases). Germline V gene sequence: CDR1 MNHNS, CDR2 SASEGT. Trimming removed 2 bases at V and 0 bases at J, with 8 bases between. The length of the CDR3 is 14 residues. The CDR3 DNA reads TGTGCCAGCAGTGAATGGGACATCTCCTACGAGCAGTACTTC. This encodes CASSEWDISYEQYF.

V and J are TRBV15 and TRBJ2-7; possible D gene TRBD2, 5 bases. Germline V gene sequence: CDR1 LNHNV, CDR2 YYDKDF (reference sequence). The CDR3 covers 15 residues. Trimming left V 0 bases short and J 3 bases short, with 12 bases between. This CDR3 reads CATSREPGTFYEQYF. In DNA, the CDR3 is TGTGCCACCAGCAGAGAGCCGGGAACTTTCTACGAGCAGTACTTC.

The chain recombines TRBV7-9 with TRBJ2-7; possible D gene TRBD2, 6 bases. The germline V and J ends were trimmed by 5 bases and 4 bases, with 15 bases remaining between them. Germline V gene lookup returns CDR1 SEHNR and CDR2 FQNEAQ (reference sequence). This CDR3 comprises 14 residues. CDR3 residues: CASSVEGSGYEQYF. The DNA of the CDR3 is TGTGCCAGCAGCGTTGAAGGTAGCGGATACGAGCAGTACTTC.

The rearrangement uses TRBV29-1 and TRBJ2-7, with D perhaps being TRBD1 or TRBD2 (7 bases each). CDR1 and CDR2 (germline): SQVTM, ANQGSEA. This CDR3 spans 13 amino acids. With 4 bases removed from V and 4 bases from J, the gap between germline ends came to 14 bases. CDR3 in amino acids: CSVGTGEGYEQYF. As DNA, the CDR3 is TGCAGCGTTGGCACAGGGGAGGGGTACGAGCAGTACTTC.

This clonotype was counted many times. CDR3 sequence reads: CASSVDGTGGREKLFF. CDR3 in DNA: TGTGCCAGCAGCGTAGACGGGACAGGGGGACGTGAAAAACTGTTTTTT. The chain combines TRBV9 with TRBJ1-4; 11 bases agree with TRBD1. Trimming at V came to 0 bases and at J to 7 bases, leaving 5 bases not matched to a gene. The germline V gene has CDR1 SGDLS and CDR2 YYNGEE. This CDR3 spans 16 amino acids.

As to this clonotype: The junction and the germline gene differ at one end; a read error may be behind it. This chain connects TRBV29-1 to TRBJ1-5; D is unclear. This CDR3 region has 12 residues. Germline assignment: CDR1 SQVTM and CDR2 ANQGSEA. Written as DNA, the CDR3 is TGCAGCTTGGAACGGTGGGATCAGCCCCAGCATTTC. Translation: CSLERWDQPQHF.

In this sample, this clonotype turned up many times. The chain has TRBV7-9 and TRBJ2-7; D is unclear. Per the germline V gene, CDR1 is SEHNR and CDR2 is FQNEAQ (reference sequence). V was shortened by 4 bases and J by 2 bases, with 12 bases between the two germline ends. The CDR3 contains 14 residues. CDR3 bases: TGTGCCAGCAGCTCCGACTGGATAACCTACGAGCAGTACTTC. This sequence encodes CASSSDWITYEQYF.

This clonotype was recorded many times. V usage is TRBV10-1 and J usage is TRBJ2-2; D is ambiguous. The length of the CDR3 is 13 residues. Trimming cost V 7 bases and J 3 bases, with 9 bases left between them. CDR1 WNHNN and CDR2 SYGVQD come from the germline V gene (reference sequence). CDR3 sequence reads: CASIPLDTGELFF. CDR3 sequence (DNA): TGCGCCAGCATTCCTCTGGACACCGGGGAGCTGTTTTTT.